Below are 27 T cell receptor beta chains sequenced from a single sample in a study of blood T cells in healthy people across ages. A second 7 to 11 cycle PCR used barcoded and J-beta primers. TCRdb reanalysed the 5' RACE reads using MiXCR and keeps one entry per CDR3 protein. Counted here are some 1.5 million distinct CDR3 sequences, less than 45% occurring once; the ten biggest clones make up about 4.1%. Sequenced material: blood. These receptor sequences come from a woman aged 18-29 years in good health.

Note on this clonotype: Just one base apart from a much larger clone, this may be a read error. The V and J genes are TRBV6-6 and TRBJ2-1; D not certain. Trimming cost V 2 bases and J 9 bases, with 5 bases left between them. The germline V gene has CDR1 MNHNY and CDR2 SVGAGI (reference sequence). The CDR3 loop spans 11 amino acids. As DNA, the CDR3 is TGTGCCAGCAGTTACGGGGTTGAGCAGTTCTTC. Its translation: CASSYGVEQFF.

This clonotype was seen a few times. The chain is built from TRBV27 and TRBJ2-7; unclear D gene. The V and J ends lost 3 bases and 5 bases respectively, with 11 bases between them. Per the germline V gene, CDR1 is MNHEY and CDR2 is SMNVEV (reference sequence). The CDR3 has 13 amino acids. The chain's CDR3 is CASSFGVSHEQYF. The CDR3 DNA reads TGTGCCAGCAGTTTCGGAGTGTCCCACGAGCAGTACTTC.

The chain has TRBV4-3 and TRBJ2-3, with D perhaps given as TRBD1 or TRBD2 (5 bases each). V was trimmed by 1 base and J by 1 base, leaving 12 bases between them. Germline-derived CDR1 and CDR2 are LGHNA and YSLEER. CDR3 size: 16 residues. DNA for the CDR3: TGCGCCAGCAGCCAAGCGTCGGGGCACGGCACAGATACGCAGTATTTT. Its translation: CASSQASGHGTDTQYF.

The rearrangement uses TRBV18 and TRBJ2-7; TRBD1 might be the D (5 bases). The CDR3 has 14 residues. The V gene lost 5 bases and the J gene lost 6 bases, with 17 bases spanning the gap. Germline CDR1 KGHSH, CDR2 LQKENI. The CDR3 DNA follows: TGTGCCAGCTCATGGAAAACAGGATCGGGCGAGCAGTACTTC. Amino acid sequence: CASSWKTGSGEQYF. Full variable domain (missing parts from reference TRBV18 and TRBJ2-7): NAGVMQNPRHLVRRRGQEARLRCSPMKGHSHVYWYRQLPEEGLKFMVYLQKENIIDESGMPKERFSAEFPKEGPSILRIQQVVRGDSAAYFCASSWKTGSGEQYFGPGTRLTVT.

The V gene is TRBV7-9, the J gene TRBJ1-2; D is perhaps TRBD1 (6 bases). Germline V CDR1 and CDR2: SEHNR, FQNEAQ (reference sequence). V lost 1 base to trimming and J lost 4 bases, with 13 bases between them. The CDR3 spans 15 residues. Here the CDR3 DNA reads TGTGCCAGCAGCTTAGGTGGGGGCGGTAGCTATGGCTACACCTTC. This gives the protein CASSLGGGGSYGYTF.

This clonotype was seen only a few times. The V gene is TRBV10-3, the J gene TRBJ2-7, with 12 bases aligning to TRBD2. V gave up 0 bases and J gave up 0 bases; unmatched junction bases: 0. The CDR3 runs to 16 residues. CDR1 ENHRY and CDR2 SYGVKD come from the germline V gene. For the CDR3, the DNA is TGTGCCATCAGTGAGTCGACTAGCGGGAGCTCCTACGAGCAGTACTTC. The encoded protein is CAISESTSGSSYEQYF.

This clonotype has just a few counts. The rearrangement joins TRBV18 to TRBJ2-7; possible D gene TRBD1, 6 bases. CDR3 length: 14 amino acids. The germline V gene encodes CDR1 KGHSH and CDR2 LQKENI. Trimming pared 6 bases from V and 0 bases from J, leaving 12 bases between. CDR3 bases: TGTGCCAGCTCGAACAGGGAAAGCTCCTACGAGCAGTACTTC. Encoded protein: CASSNRESSYEQYF.

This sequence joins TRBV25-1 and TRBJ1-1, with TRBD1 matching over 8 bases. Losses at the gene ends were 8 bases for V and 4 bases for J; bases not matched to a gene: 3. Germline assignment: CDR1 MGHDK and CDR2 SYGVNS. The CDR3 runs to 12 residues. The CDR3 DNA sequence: TGTGCCAGCGCTACAGGGGGCACTGAAGCTTTCTTT. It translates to CASATGGTEAFF.

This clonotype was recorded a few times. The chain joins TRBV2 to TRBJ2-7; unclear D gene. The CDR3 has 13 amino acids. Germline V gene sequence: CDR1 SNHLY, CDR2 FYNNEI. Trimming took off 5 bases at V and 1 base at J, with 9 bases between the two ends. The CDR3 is CASSINWSYEQYF. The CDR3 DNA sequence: TGTGCCAGCAGTATTAATTGGTCCTACGAGCAGTACTTC.

The CDR3 nucleotides read TGTGCCAGCAGCTTTTACGAGCGGGGCCTTCCGTTCTTC. Its protein product is CASSFYERGLPFF. The gene calls are TRBV7-9 and TRBJ2-1, with 7 nucleotides matching TRBD2. J was trimmed by 15 bases and V by 3 bases; bases with no gene match: 11. This CDR3 has 13 amino acids. Germline V gene sequence: CDR1 SEHNR, CDR2 FQNEAQ (reference sequence).

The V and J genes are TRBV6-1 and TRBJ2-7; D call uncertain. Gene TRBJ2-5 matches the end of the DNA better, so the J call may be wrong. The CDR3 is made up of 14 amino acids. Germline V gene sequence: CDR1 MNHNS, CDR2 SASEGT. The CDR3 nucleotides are TGTGCCAGCAGTGAAGCGATCAGTCAAGAGACCCAGTACTTC. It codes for CASSEAISQETQYF.

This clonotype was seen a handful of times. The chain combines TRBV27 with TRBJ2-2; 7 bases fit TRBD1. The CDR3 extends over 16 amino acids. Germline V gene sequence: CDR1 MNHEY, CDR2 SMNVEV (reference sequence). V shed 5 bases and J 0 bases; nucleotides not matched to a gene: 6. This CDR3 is CASSLSGQANTGELFF. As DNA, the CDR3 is TGTGCCAGCAGTCTGTCAGGACAGGCGAACACCGGGGAGCTGTTTTTT.

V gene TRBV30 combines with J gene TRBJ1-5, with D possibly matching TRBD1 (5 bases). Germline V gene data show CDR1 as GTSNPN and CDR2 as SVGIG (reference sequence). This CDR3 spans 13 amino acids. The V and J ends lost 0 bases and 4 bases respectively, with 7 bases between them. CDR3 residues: CAWSVRGNQPQHF. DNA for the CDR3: TGTGCCTGGAGTGTACGGGGGAATCAGCCCCAGCATTTT.

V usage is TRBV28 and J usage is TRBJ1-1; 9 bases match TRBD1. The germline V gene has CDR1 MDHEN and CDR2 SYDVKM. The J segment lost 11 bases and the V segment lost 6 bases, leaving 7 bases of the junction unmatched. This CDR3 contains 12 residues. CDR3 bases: TGTGCCAGCAGCCTAGGACAGGGGTCGGCTTTCTTT. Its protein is CASSLGQGSAFF.

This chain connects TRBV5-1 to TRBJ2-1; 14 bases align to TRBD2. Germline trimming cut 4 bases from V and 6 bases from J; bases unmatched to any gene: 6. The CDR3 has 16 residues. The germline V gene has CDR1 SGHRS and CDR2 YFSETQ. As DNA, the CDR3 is TGCGCCAGCAGCGCAGGGACTAGCGGGGGAGGCAATGAGCAGTTCTTC. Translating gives CASSAGTSGGGNEQFF.

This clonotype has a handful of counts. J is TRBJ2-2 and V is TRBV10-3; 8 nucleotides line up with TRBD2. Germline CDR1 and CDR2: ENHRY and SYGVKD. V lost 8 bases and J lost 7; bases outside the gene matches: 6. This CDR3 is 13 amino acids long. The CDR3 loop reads CAIRREGGGELFF. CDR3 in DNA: TGTGCCATCCGTCGGGAGGGAGGCGGGGAGCTGTTTTTT.

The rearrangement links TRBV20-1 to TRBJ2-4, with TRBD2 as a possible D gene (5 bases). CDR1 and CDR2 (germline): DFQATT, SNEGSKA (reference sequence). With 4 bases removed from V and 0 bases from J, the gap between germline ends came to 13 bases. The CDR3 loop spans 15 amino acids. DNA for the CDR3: TGCAGTGCTACTAACTCGAGGGTAGCCAAAAACATTCAGTACTTC. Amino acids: CSATNSRVAKNIQYF.

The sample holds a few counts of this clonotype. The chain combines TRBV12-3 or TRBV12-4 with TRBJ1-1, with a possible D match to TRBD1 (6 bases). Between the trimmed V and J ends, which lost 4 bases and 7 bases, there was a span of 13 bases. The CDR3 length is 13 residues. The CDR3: CASSWAGAVEAFF. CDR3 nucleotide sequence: TGTGCCAGCAGTTGGGCGGGGGCGGTTGAAGCTTTCTTT.

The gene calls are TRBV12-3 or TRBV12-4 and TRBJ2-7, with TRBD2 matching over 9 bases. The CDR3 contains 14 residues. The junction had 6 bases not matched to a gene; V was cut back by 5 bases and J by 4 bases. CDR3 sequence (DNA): TGTGCCAGCAGTATACGACTAGCGGTTTACGAGCAGTACTTC. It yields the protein CASSIRLAVYEQYF.

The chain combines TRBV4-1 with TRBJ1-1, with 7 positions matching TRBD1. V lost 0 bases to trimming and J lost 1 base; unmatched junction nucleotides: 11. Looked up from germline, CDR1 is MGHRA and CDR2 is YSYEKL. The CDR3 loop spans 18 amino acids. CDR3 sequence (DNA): TGCGCCAGCAGCCAAGAGCGAAGACAGGGCAGAGGGAACACTGAAGCTTTCTTT. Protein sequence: CASSQERRQGRGNTEAFF.

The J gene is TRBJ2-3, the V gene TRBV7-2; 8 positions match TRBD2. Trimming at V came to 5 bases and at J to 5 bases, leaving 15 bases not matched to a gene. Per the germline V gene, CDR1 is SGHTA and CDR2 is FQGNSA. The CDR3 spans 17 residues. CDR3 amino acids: CASSLPVWSGGQDTQYF. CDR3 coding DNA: TGTGCCAGCAGCCTGCCTGTGTGGAGCGGGGGTCAAGATACGCAGTATTTT. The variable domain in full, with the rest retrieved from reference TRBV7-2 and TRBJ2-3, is GAGVSQSPSNKVTEKGKDVELRCDPISGHTALYWYRQSLGQGLEFLIYFQGNSAPDKSGLPSDRFSAERTGGSVSTLTIQRTQQEDSAVYLCASSLPVWSGGQDTQYFGPGTRLTVL.

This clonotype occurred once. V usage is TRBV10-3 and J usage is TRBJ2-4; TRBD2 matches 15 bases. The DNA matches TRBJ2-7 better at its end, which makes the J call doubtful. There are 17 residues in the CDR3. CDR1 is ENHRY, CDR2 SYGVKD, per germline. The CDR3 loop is CAISGGPGLAGGYEQYF. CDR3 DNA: TGTGCCATCAGCGGAGGTCCGGGACTAGCGGGGGGCTACGAGCAGTACTTC.

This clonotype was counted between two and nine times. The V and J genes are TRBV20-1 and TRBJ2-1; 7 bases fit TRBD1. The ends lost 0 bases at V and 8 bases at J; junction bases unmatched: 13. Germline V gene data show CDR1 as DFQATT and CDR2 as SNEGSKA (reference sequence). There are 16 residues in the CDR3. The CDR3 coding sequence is TGCAGTGCTAGAGAGCGCTCCTTACAGGGGTGGGATGAGCAGTTCTTC. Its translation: CSARERSLQGWDEQFF.

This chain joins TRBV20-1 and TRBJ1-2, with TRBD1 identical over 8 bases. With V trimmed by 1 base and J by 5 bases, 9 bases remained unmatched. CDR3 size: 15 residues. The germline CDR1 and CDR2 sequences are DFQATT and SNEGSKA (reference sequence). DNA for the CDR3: TGCAGTGCTAGAGCCAGGACAGGGTGGTGGTATGGCTACACCTTC. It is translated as CSARARTGWWYGYTF.

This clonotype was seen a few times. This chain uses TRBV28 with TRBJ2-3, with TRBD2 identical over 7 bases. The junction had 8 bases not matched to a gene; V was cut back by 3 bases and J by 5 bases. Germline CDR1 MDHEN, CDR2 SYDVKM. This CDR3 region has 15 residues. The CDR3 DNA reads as TGTGCCAGCAGTTTTGCGCCCGGGGGGATAGATACGCAGTATTTT. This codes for CASSFAPGGIDTQYF.

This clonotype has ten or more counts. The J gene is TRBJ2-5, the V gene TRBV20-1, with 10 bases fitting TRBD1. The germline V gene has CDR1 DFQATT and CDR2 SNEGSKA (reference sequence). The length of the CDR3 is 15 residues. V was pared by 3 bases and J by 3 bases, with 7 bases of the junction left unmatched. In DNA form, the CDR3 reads TGCAGTGCTAGTGATGCAGGGACAGGGGAAGAGACCCAGTACTTC. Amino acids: CSASDAGTGEETQYF.

The CDR3 DNA is TGCAGTGCTCCTAGCGGGAGCGCCAATGAGCAGTACTTC. As protein: CSAPSGSANEQYF. The chain uses TRBV20-1 and TRBJ2-5; 10 bases are a match to TRBD2. CDR3 length: 13 residues. Germline V gene data show CDR1 as DFQATT and CDR2 as SNEGSKA (reference sequence). Trimming at V came to 5 bases and at J to 11 bases, leaving 11 bases not matched to a gene.